This TCR beta chain emerged from a study of a mutant IDH1 vaccine in newly diagnosed glioma. Trimming took off 8 bases at V and 1 base at J, with 8 bases between the two ends. Germline-derived CDR1 and CDR2 are WSHSY and SAAADI. This CDR3 has 13 residues. This table comes from immunoSEQ multiplex PCR, and its TCRdb copy is limited to in-frame clones, with some not included. The sample comprises around 40,000 clones, 82% of which are singletons, and about 17% rests with the top ten. The time point: week 47, end of study. It was 300 ug of mutant IDH1 20-mer peptide that made up each vaccine dose, given with topical imiquimod. Details on this clone: Its antigen is as yet unknown.

This TCR was sampled from a man aged 18 to 30 with glioma. Some clones in this sample may be carry-over from other donors' samples. The chain links TRBV10-2 to TRBJ2-2; D is unresolved. The material sequenced was PBMCs, taken from a glioma patient whose treatment included an IDH1 peptide vaccine. CDR3 residues: CASERQNTGELFF. The CDR3 DNA is TGCGCCAGCGAGCGACAGAACACCGGGGAGCTGTTTTTT.